These 12 T cell receptor beta chains came from one sample sequenced in a study of control samples from healthy donors and cancer patients. Using immunoSEQ multiplex PCR, the repertoire was profiled, and TCRdb retains in-frame clones only, with some absent. The sample lists over 85,000 clones; about 89% were seen once. The sample taken for sequencing was PBMCs. Source of these receptors: a woman aged 50 to 60 with colorectal cancer.

The chain combines TRBV6-2 or TRBV6-3 with TRBJ1-1; D possibly corresponds to TRBD1 (6 bases). The germline V gene has CDR1 MNHEY and CDR2 SVGEGT. The CDR3 is 16 residues long. Trimming removed 5 bases at V and 8 bases at J, with 24 bases between. CDR3 nucleotide sequence: TGTGCCAGCAGTGACCGGGACACCCCCCCGAACAGGGAAGCTTTCTTT. Its translation is CASSDRDTPPNREAFF.

The V and J genes are TRBV7-9 and TRBJ2-3, with TRBD1 identical over 10 bases. The V gene end was trimmed by 6 bases and the J gene end by 3 bases; junction bases not matched to a gene: 6. Germline-derived CDR1 and CDR2 are SEHNR and FQNEAQ (reference sequence). The CDR3 is 15 residues long. The chain's CDR3 is CASSFWTGGTDTQYF. CDR3 sequence (DNA): TGTGCCAGCAGTTTTTGGACAGGGGGTACAGATACGCAGTATTTT.

The chain combines TRBV30 with TRBJ1-6, with D maybe TRBD1 (5 bases). The V gene's germline CDR1 is GTSNPN and CDR2 SVGIG (reference sequence). Trimming shortened V by 4 bases and J by 2 bases, and 9 bases separated the two germline ends. The CDR3 is 14 residues long. The DNA of the CDR3 is TGTGCCTGGATGCAGGGCACCTATAATTCACCCCTCCACTTT. It yields the protein CAWMQGTYNSPLHF.

The count of this clone is one. This rearrangement joins TRBV7-8 to TRBJ1-1; the D gene is possibly TRBD1 (5 bases). The V end was cut by 4 bases, the J end by 4 bases, with 19 bases between. Germline CDR1 reads SGHVS; CDR2 reads FQNEAQ. The CDR3 contains 16 residues. CDR3: CASSWRSRGGSTEAFF. CDR3 nucleotide sequence: TGTGCCAGCAGCTGGAGGTCGCGGGGGGGAAGCACTGAAGCTTTCTTT. Looking up the rest from reference TRBV7-8 and TRBJ1-1 gives the full variable domain: GAGVSQSPRYKVAKRGQDVALRCDPISGHVSLFWYQQALGQGPEFLTYFQNEAQLDKSGLPSDRFFAERPEGSVSTLKIQRTQQEDSAVYLCASSWRSRGGSTEAFFGQGTRLTVV.

This sequence joins TRBV7-9 and TRBJ2-5; 8 nucleotides line up with TRBD1. Trimming removed 5 bases from V and 3 bases from J; junction bases left unmatched: 11. Germline CDR1 and CDR2: SEHNR and FQNEAQ (reference sequence). The CDR3 covers 16 residues. The CDR3 DNA sequence: TGTGCCAGCAGCGCGGTCGGCAGGGGGCCAAAAGAGACCCAGTACTTC. Translated: CASSAVGRGPKETQYF. Using reference TRBV7-9 and TRBJ2-5 for the parts outside the CDR3, the full variable domain is DTGVSQNPRHKITKRGQNVTFRCDPISEHNRLYWYRQTLGQGPEFLTYFQNEAQLEKSRLLSDRFSAERPKGSFSTLEIQRTEQGDSAMYLCASSAVGRGPKETQYFGPGTRLLVL.

The rearrangement uses TRBV7-3 and TRBJ2-1; 7 bases are shared with TRBD2. This CDR3 spans 15 amino acids. With 4 bases clipped from V and 7 bases from J, the junction kept 10 bases outside the gene matches. The germline V gene has CDR1 SGHTA and CDR2 FQGTGA. The CDR3 region is CASSSLAGVENEQFF. CDR3 in DNA: TGTGCCAGCAGCTCTCTTGCGGGGGTAGAGAATGAGCAGTTCTTC.

The chain carries TRBV11-1 and TRBJ2-2, with D perhaps matching TRBD2 (5 bases). Trimming took 4 bases from V and 5 from J, leaving 11 bases between them. The CDR3 is made up of 14 amino acids. Germline V lookup: CDR1 SGHAT, CDR2 FQDESV (reference sequence). The CDR3 DNA sequence: TGTGCCAGCAGCTATTACGGGGAAACCGGGGAGCTGTTTTTT. It yields the protein CASSYYGETGELFF.

CDR3 in amino acids: CASSQRTGANTGELFF. The CDR3 nucleotides read TGCGCCAGCAGCCAGAGGACAGGGGCGAACACCGGGGAGCTGTTTTTT. The chain joins TRBV4-3 to TRBJ2-2; TRBD1 agrees at 9 bases. Germline V gene sequence: CDR1 LGHNA, CDR2 YSLEER. Unmatched junction bases numbered 2, after V lost 3 bases and J lost 0 bases. The CDR3 has 16 amino acids.

Of note for this clone: In the same sample, other DNA sequences code for this CDR3. The rearrangement links TRBV2 to TRBJ2-1; no firm D call. The CDR3 has 13 amino acids. Germline values: CDR1 SNHLY, CDR2 FYNNEI. Trimming removed 6 bases from V and 3 bases from J, with 9 bases in between. The CDR3 bases are TGTGCCAGCAGGAATAGAATCTACAATGAGCAGTTCTTC. Amino acid sequence: CASRNRIYNEQFF.

The V call is TRBV6-2 or TRBV6-3, the J call TRBJ1-2; no reliable D call. CDR1 is MNHEY, CDR2 SVGEGT, per germline. V lost 4 bases to trimming and J lost 6 bases, with 18 bases between them. This CDR3 contains 15 residues. The CDR3 is CASSSPLRVPDGYTF. The CDR3 DNA follows: TGTGCCAGCAGTTCTCCCCTCCGGGTACCGGATGGCTACACCTTC.

V usage is TRBV2 and J usage is TRBJ2-4, with a weak D call TRBD1 (6 bases). Germline V CDR1 and CDR2: SNHLY, FYNNEI. The CDR3 contains 15 residues. Deletions cut 3 bases from V and 9 bases from J, with 18 bases between. CDR3 loop: CASSDQTGQVSIQYF. The CDR3 DNA is TGTGCCAGCAGTGATCAAACAGGGCAAGTAAGCATTCAGTACTTC.

This clone is a singleton in its sample. The gene calls are TRBV5-1 and TRBJ1-2; possible D gene TRBD1, 6 bases. Germline CDR1 SGHRS, CDR2 YFSETQ. This CDR3 has 14 residues. The V end lost 0 bases, the J end lost 7 bases, and 13 bases lay between the germline ends. The CDR3 nucleotides are TGCGCCAGCAGCTTGGACAATACAGGGTTTGGCTACACCTTC. It translates to CASSLDNTGFGYTF.